Shown below are 6 T cell receptor beta chains from a single sample sequenced in a study of cytomegalovirus exposure and HLA in healthy donors (dated 2017 in TCRdb). Library creation used the immunoSEQ multiplex PCR assay. For the multiplex PCR, a mixture combining 60 forward primers for TCR Vbeta segments and 13 reverse primers for TCR Jbeta segments was used. This immuneACCESS table, as held by TCRdb, lists in-frame sequences with V and J called but not all clones. Of the missing ones, under half trace to an unresolved V gene in checked studies; the others have no known cause. The sample's records list about 160,000 clones. Over 1% of the sample is taken by the ten largest. The specimen was PBMCs. The receptors were sampled from a woman aged 55 to 70 in good health and CMV-seronegative.

The genes are TRBV14 and TRBJ2-5; D is perhaps TRBD1 (6 bases). The CDR3 covers 18 residues. The ends were cut back, 4 bases at V and 0 bases at J, with 21 bases in the middle. Germline assignment: CDR1 SGHDN and CDR2 FVKESK. CDR3 DNA sequence: TGTGCCAGCAGCCCCACCTTCGGGACAAGGGGGTACCAAGAGACCCAGTACTTC. Translating it yields CASSPTFGTRGYQETQYF.

The chain employs TRBV6-5 and TRBJ1-2, with TRBD1 as a possible D gene (6 bases). V gave up 6 bases and J gave up 3 bases, with 14 bases separating them. This CDR3 has 14 amino acids. Per germline, CDR1 MNHEY and CDR2 SVGAGI. CDR3 nucleotide sequence: TGTGCCAGCAGACGGCGGGGGGCGGACTATGGCTACACCTTC. It yields the protein CASRRRGADYGYTF.

The CDR3 nucleotides read TGTGCCACCAGCAGAGGGGGACAGGCCCAAGAGACCCAGTACTTC. Translating gives CATSRGGQAQETQYF. The rearrangement links TRBV15 to TRBJ2-5, with TRBD1 matching over 8 bases. The CDR3 is 15 residues long. The V gene's germline CDR1 is LNHNV and CDR2 YYDKDF (reference sequence). V lost 1 base and J lost 1; bases outside the gene matches: 2.

The genes are TRBV5-1 and TRBJ2-2; no firm D call. The CDR3 loop spans 15 amino acids. Germline lookup yields CDR1 SGHRS and CDR2 YFSETQ. V was trimmed by 0 bases and J by 6 bases, leaving 12 bases between them. CDR3 amino acids: CASSLGQTSAGELFF. DNA for the CDR3: TGCGCCAGCAGCTTGGGGCAGACGAGCGCCGGGGAGCTGTTTTTT. The variable domain in full, with the rest retrieved from reference TRBV5-1 and TRBJ2-2, is KAGVTQTPRYLIKTRGQQVTLSCSPISGHRSVSWYQQTPGQGLQFLFEYFSETQRNKGNFPGRFSGRQFSNSRSEMNVSTLELGDSALYLCASSLGQTSAGELFFGEGSRLTVL.

The chain joins TRBV5-1 to TRBJ1-3; D is unresolved. Germline lookup yields CDR1 SGHRS and CDR2 YFSETQ. Trimming removed 4 bases from V and 0 bases from J, with 17 bases in between. The CDR3 covers 17 residues. CDR3 in amino acids: CASSPSIQDFSGNTIYF. DNA of the CDR3: TGCGCCAGCAGCCCTTCTATTCAGGACTTCTCTGGAAACACCATATATTTT.

The CDR3 region has the DNA TGTGCCAGCAGCCCGGGACAGGGATTCTACGAGCAGTACTTC. Protein sequence: CASSPGQGFYEQYF. V is TRBV7-6 and J is TRBJ2-7; 9 nucleotides line up with TRBD1. This CDR3 spans 14 amino acids. The junction had 5 bases not matched to a gene; V was cut back by 5 bases and J by 3 bases. CDR1 is SGHVS and CDR2 is FNYEAQ in the germline V gene.